The T cell receptor beta chain described here comes from a study of shared clonotypes between healthy human individuals. This clone was recorded at least ten times. Its antigen is currently unknown. Broader study findings: Clonotype sharing among the donors was expected to vary with sequencing depth. Memory subsets generally showed lower estimated richness than naive subsets.

Subsets obtained from CD4+ cells comprised CD45RA+ naive and CD45RA-negative memory cells. It was at deep level that the assay was run. Sequencing used immunoSEQ multiplex PCR; TCRdb keeps in-frame clones, though not all of them. The data hold roughly 1 million clones, with about three quarters observed a single time. Germline V gene lookup returns CDR1 SNHLY and CDR2 FYNNEI. Germline trimming cut 4 bases from V and 6 bases from J; bases unmatched to any gene: 5. This CDR3 has 14 amino acids. The origin of this receptor is a man aged 18-30 years in good health. The sequencing input was memory CD4+ T cells sorted from blood. As for subset: CD45RA-negative fraction. The chain combines TRBV2 with TRBJ2-2; 7 bases are a match to TRBD2. This CDR3 is CASSAPTSAGELFF. As DNA, the CDR3 is TGTGCCAGCAGTGCGCCAACTAGCGCCGGGGAGCTGTTTTTT. Filled out from reference TRBV2 and TRBJ2-2, the complete variable domain reads EPEVTQTPSHQVTQMGQEVILRCVPISNHLYFYWYRQILGQKVEFLVSFYNNEISEKSEIFDDQFSVERPDGSNFTLKIRSTKLEDSAMYFCASSAPTSAGELFFGEGSRLTVL.